This is a list of T cell receptor beta chains from one sample in a study of blood T cell repertoires in COVID-19. Clones were read by immunoSEQ multiplex PCR, and TCRdb kept only the in-frame ones, dropping some. The sample carries about 57,000 clones, approximately 88% recorded once. Sequencing was carried out using peripheral blood. These TCRs come from a human donor in a cohort sampled during active COVID-19. Both conserved end residues are part of each CDR3. The order of the fields is clone size, D gene, V gene, J gene, CDR3 DNA, CDR3 protein. D genes are given only for firm matches. The size field is filled for only some rows; it gives once, few, many or a size class.

abundance: -; d_gene: -; v_gene: TRBV7-9; j_gene: TRBJ1-4; CDR3nt: TGTGCCAGCAGCCCGCAGGGCACAACTAATGAAAAACTGTTTTTT; CDR3aa: CASSPQGTTNEKLFF
abundance: -; d_gene: -; v_gene: TRBV5-1; j_gene: TRBJ1-1; CDR3nt: TGCGCCAGCAGCTTGGTACCAGGAGGGAACACTGAAGCTTTCTTT; CDR3aa: CASSLVPGGNTEAFF
abundance: once; d_gene: TRBD2; v_gene: TRBV28; j_gene: TRBJ2-3; CDR3nt: TGTGCCAGCAGTTTCCTTAGCGGGAGGGCCCAAGATACGCAGTATTTT; CDR3aa: CASSFLSGRAQDTQYF
abundance: -; d_gene: TRBD1; v_gene: TRBV14; j_gene: TRBJ1-4; CDR3nt: TGTGCCAGCAGCCAAGAGAGGGCAGGGGGCGAGGAAAAACTGTTTTTT; CDR3aa: CASSQERAGGEEKLFF
abundance: -; d_gene: -; v_gene: TRBV6-4; j_gene: TRBJ2-1; CDR3nt: TGTGCCAGCAGGCAAGCAGGTGAGCAGTTCTTC; CDR3aa: CASRQAGEQFF
abundance: -; d_gene: TRBD2; v_gene: TRBV5-1; j_gene: TRBJ2-1; CDR3nt: TGCGCCAGCAGCTTGCCTACTAGCGGTTACAATGAGCAGTTCTTC; CDR3aa: CASSLPTSGYNEQFF
abundance: -; d_gene: -; v_gene: TRBV11-2; j_gene: TRBJ2-6; CDR3nt: TGTGCCAGCAGCTTAGACAAGGGGGCTGGGGCCAACGTCCTGACTTTC; CDR3aa: CASSLDKGAGANVLTF
abundance: -; d_gene: TRBD2; v_gene: TRBV5-1; j_gene: TRBJ2-3; CDR3nt: TGCGCCAGCAGCCGACTAGCGGGTAGCACAGATACGCAGTATTTT; CDR3aa: CASSRLAGSTDTQYF
abundance: -; d_gene: TRBD2; v_gene: TRBV6-2/TRBV6-3; j_gene: TRBJ2-1; CDR3nt: TGTGCCAGCAGTCCCCGGGGTCTAATCTCTCGGGTAGCGGGGGCCTACAATGAGCAGTTCTTC; CDR3aa: CASSPRGLISRVAGAYNEQFF
abundance: -; d_gene: -; v_gene: TRBV18; j_gene: TRBJ2-4; CDR3nt: TGTGCCAGCTCACCGACAATAGCCAAAAACATTCAGTACTTC; CDR3aa: CASSPTIAKNIQYF
abundance: few; d_gene: TRBD2; v_gene: TRBV11-2; j_gene: TRBJ2-1; CDR3nt: TGTGCCAGCAGCTTCCTAGCGGGGTTAAGCGATGAGCAGTTCTTC; CDR3aa: CASSFLAGLSDEQFF
abundance: -; d_gene: TRBD2; v_gene: TRBV4-3; j_gene: TRBJ2-4; CDR3nt: TGCGCCAGCAGCCAGAGTACGACTAGCGGGGGTAAAAACATTCAGTACTTC; CDR3aa: CASSQSTTSGGKNIQYF